These T cell receptor beta chains were read from a single sample in a study of Graves' ophthalmopathy and Graves' hyperthyroidism. TCRdb ran MiXCR on the multiplex PCR reads and lists one entry per CDR3 protein. Of hundreds of thousands of distinct CDR3 sequences in the sample, 22% were seen once. Sequenced sample: peripheral blood. The receptors were gathered from a woman aged 18-29 years with stable Graves' hyperthyroidism. Some clones in this sample may be carry-over from other donors' samples. Both conserved end residues are trimmed from each CDR3. A clone size is listed for some rows: how often the clone was seen (once, few, many), or a class if it is expanded.

TRBJ1-3,NA,TRBV28,ASSFSGRTPEGGNTIY
TRBJ2-5,NA,TRBV20-1,SARGDGAGRRETQY
TRBJ2-7,many,TRBV28,ASSRMAYEQY
TRBJ2-6,many,TRBV3-1,ASSDRAGANVLT
TRBJ2-5,many,TRBV7-7,ASSFDRGGGRETQY
TRBJ2-1,many,TRBV7-3,ASSLTYRQGKIYNEQF
TRBJ2-7,few,TRBV6-5,ASSSQRASYEQY
TRBJ2-5,many,TRBV12-3/TRBV12-4,ASRRQGDQETQY
TRBJ2-7,many,TRBV6-5,ASRSGTSRLYEQY
TRBJ2-5,NA,TRBV10-3,AISALNPGWETQY
TRBJ2-7,many,TRBV18,ASSPTDLAGVGEQY
TRBJ1-2,many,TRBV6-5,ASSLVARDGYT
TRBJ2-7,many,TRBV4-2,ASSPRQGGGSYEQY
TRBJ2-4,NA,TRBV12-3/TRBV12-4,ASSLTDSKNIKY
TRBJ2-2,NA,TRBV5-6,ASSLAGRGMNTGELF
TRBJ2-1,few,TRBV5-1,ASRQTGSSYNEQF
TRBJ2-4,many,TRBV6-2/TRBV6-3,ASSWASGGPLAKNIQY
TRBJ2-2,many,TRBV9,ASQGGGLNTGELF
TRBJ1-1,many,TRBV5-1,ASSLAEGVRDAF
TRBJ1-2,many,TRBV12-3/TRBV12-4,ASKTGLGLYGYT
TRBJ2-2,once,TRBV12-3/TRBV12-4,ASRDSNTGELF
TRBJ1-1,many,TRBV29-1,SVLRTGLEGTEAF
TRBJ1-1,NA,TRBV29-1,SVAAVIGAAF
TRBJ1-1,many,TRBV19,ASSNRDRGLNTEAF
TRBJ1-5,many,TRBV5-1,ASSPDTNQPQH
TRBJ1-2,NA,TRBV6-1,ASRGDRGASGYT
TRBJ1-1,many,TRBV7-9,ASSLSPGNTGAF
TRBJ1-2,many,TRBV9,ASSPRISGGNGYT
TRBJ2-7,NA,TRBV12-3/TRBV12-4,ASRQSQFSGYEQY
TRBJ1-3,many,TRBV6-2/TRBV6-3,ASSYSLANVGNTIY
TRBJ2-5,once,TRBV3-1,ASSPLAGKETQY
TRBJ1-1,many,TRBV6-5,ASSWTPDRTTEAF
TRBJ2-7,many,TRBV28,ASSWPGLGTYEQY
TRBJ2-7,many,TRBV28,ASSKRWGLLYEQY
TRBJ2-5,many,TRBV12-3/TRBV12-4,ASSFRGLETQY
TRBJ1-6,many,TRBV6-1,ASRITHRTYNSPLH
TRBJ1-2,NA,TRBV29-1,SVPGQGFYGYT
TRBJ2-5,many,TRBV6-1,ASSPPGRRQETQY
TRBJ1-1,many,TRBV9,ASTSTGSTEAF
TRBJ1-1,NA,TRBV19,ASSIRGNTEAL
TRBJ1-6,many,TRBV7-9,ASSLETGADSPLH
TRBJ2-5,NA,TRBV7-2,ASSRPGTGGRETQY
TRBJ2-7,many,TRBV5-1,ASSGTDREGTYEQY
TRBJ2-7,many,TRBV28,ASRNDKPPYEQY
TRBJ1-2,many,TRBV15,ATSSRGEGGYT
TRBJ1-2,many,TRBV12-3/TRBV12-4,ASSLDRQGRYGYT
TRBJ2-6,NA,TRBV20-1,SAPTSGRPLFGANVLT
TRBJ1-5,many,TRBV6-1,ASSDHGGWQPQH
TRBJ1-1,many,TRBV5-5,ASSGDPNTEAF
TRBJ2-5,NA,TRBV5-1,ASSLEAGRIGGWTQY
TRBJ1-2,many,TRBV6-2/TRBV6-3,ASSSGFNYGYT
TRBJ2-7,many,TRBV5-1,ASSLILDPSYEQY